Described below is a single T cell receptor (beta chain) sequence and its context. These data come from a study of T cell changes during pregnancy in multiple sclerosis. Here immunoSEQ multiplex PCR was the method, and the copy in TCRdb shows in-frame clones only, minus some. The sample consists of some 70,000 clones, around 90% of them appearing once. The CDR3 length is 12 residues. V lost 4 bases and J lost 6; bases outside the gene matches: 3. Germline loops: CDR1 SGHDT, CDR2 YYEEEE. The J gene is TRBJ1-2, the V gene TRBV5-6; TRBD1 aligns across 7 bases. This TCR came from a female donor in good health, enrolled as a control in a pregnancy study. Source: peripheral blood, taken after pregnancy. Here the CDR3 reads CASSPTGNGYTF. The CDR3 nucleotides are TGTGCCAGCAGCCCGACAGGGAATGGCTACACCTTC.